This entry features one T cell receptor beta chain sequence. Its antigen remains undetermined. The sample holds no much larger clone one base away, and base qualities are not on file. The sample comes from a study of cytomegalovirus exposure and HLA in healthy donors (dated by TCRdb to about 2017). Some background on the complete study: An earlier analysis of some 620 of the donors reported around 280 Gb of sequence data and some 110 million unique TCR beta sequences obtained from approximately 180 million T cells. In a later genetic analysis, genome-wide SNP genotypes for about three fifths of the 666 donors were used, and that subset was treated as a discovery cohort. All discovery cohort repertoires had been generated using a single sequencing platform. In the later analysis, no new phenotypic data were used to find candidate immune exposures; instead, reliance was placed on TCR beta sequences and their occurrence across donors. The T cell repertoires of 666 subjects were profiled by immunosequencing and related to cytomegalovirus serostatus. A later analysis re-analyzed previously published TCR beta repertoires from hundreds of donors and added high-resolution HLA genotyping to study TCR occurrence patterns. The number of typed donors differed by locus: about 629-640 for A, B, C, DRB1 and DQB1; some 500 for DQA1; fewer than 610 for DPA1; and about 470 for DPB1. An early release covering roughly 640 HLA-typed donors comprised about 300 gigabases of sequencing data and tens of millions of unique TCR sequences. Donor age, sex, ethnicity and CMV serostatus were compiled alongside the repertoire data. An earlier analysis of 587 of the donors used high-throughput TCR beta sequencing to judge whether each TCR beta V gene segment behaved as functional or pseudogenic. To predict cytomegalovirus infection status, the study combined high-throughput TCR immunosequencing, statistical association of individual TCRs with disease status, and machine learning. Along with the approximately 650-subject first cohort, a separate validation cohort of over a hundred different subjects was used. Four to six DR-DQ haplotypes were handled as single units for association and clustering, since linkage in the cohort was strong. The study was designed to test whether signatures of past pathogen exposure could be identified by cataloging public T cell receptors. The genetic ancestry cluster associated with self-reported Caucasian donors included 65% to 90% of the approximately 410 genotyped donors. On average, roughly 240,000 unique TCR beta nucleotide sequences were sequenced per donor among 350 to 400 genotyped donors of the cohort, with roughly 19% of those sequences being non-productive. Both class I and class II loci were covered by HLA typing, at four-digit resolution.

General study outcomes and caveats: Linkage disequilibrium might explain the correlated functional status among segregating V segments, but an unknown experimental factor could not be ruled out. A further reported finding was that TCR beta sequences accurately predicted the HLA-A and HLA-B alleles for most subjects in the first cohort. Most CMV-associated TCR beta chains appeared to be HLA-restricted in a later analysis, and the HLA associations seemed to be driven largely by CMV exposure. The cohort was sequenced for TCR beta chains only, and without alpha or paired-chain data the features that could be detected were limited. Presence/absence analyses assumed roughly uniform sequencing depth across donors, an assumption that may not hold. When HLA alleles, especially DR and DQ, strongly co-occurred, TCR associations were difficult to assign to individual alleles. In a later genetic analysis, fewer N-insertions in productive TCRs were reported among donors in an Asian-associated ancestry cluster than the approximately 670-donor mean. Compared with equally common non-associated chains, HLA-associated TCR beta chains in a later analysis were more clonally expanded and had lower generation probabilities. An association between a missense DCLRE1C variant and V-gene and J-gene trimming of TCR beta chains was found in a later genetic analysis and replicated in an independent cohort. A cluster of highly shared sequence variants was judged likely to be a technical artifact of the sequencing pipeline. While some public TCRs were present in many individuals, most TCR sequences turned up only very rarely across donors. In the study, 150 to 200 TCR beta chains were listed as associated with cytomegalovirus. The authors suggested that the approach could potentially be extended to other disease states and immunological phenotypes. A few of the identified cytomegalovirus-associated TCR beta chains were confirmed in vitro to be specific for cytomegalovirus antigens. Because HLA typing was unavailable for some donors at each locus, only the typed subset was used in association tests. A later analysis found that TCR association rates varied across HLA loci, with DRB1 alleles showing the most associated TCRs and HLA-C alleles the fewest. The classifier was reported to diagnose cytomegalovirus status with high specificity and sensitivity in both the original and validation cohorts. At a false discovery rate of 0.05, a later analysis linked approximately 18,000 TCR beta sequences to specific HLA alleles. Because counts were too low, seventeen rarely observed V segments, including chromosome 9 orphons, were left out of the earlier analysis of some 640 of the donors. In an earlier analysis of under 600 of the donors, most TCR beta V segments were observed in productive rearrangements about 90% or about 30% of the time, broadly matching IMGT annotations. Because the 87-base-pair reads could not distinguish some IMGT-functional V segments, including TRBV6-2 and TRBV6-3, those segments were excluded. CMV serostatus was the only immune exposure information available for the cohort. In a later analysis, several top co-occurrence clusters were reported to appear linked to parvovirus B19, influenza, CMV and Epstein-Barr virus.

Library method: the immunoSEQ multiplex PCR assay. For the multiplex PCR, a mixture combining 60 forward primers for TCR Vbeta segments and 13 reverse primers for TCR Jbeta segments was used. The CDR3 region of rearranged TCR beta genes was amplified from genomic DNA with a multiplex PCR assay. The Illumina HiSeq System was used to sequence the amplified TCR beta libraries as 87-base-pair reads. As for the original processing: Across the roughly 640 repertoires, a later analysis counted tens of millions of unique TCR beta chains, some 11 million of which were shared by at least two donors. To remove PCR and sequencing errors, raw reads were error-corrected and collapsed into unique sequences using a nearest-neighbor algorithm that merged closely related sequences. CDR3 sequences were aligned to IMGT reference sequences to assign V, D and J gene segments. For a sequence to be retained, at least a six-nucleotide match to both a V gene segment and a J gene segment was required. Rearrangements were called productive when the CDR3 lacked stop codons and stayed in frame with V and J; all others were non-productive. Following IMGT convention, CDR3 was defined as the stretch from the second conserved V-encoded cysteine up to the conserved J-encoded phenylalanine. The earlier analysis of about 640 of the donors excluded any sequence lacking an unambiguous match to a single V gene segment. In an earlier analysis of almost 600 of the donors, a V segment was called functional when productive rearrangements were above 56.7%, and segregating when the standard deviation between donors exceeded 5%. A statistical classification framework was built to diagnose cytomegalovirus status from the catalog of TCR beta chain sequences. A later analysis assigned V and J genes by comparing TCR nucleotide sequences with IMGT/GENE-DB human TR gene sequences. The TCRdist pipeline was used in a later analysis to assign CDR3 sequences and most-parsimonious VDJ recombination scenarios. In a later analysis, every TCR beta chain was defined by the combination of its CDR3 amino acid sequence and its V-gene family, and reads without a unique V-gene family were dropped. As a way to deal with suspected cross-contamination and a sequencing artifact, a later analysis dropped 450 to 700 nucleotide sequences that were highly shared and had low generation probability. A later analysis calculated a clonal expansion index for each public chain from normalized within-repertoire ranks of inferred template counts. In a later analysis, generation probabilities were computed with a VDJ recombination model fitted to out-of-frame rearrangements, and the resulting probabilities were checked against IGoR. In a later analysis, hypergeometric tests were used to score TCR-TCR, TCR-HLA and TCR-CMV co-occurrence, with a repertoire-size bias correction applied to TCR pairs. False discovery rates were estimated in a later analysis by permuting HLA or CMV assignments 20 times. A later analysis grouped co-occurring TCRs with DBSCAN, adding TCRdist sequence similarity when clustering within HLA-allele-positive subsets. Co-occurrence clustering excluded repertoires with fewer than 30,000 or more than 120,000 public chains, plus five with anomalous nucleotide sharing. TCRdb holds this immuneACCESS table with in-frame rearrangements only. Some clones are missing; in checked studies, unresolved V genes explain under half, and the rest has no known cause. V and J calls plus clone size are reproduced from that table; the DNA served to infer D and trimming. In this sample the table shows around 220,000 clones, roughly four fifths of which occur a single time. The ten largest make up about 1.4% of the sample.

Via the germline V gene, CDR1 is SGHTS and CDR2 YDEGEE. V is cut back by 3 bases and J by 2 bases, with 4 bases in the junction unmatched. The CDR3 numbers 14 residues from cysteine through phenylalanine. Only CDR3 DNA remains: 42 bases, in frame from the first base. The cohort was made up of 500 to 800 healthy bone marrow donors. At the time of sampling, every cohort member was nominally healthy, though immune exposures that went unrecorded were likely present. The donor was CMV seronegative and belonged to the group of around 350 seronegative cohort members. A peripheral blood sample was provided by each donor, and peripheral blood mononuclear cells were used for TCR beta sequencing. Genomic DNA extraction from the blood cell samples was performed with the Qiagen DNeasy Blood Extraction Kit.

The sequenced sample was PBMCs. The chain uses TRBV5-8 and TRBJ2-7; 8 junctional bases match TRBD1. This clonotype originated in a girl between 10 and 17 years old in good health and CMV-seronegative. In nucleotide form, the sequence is TGTGCCAGCAGCTCCGGACAGGGTACCTACGAGCAGTACTTC. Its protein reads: CASSSGQGTYEQYF.